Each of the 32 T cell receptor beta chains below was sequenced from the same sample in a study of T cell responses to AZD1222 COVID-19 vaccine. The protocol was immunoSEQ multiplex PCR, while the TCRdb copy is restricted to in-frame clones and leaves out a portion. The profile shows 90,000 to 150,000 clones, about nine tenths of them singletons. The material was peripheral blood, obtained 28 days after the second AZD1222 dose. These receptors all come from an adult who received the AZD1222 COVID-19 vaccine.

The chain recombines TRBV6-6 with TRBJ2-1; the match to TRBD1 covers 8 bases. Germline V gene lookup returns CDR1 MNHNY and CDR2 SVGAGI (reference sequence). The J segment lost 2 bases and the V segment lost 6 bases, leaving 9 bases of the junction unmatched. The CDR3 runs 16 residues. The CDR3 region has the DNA TGTGCCAGCAGCCAAAAGGACAGGGTAGCCTACAATGAGCAGTTCTTC. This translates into CASSQKDRVAYNEQFF.

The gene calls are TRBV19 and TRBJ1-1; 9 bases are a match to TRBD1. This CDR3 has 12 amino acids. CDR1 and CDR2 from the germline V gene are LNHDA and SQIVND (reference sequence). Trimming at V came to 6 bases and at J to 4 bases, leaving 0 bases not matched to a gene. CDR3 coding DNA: TGTGCCAGTAGGGACAGGGGCACTGAAGCTTTCTTT. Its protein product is CASRDRGTEAFF.

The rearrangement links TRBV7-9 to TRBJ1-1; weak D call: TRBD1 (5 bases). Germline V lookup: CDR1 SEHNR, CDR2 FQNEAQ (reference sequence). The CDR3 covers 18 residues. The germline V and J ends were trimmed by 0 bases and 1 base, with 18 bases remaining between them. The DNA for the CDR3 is TGTGCCAGCAGCTTAGCAATGTGGGGGAGAGTGTCGAACACTGAAGCTTTCTTT. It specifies CASSLAMWGRVSNTEAFF.

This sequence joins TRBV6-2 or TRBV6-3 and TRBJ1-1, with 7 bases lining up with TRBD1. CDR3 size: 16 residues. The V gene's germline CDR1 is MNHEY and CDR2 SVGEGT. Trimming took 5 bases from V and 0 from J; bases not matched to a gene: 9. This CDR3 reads CASSLDRRMMNTEAFF. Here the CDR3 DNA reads TGTGCCAGCAGTCTGGACAGGAGAATGATGAACACTGAAGCTTTCTTT.

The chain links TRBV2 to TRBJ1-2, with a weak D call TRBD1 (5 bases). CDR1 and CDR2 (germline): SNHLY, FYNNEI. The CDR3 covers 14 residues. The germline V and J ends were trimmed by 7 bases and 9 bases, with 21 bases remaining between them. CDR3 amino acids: CASNPLQGRIRYTF. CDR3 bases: TGTGCCAGCAATCCCCTCCAGGGTCGAATACGCTACACCTTC.

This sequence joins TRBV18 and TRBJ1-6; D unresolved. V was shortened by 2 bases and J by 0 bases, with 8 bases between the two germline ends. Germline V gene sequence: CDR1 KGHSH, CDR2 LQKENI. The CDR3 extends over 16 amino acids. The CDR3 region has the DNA TGTGCCAGCTCACCAACCGCGGGCTCCTATAATTCACCCCTCCACTTT. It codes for CASSPTAGSYNSPLHF. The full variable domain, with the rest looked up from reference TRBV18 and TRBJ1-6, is NAGVMQNPRHLVRRRGQEARLRCSPMKGHSHVYWYRQLPEEGLKFMVYLQKENIIDESGMPKERFSAEFPKEGPSILRIQQVVRGDSAAYFCASSPTAGSYNSPLHFGNGTRLTVT.

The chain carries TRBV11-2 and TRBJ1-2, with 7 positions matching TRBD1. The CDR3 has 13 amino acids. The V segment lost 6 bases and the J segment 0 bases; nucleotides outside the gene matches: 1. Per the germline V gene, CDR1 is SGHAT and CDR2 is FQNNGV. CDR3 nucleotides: TGTGCCAGCAGTACAGGGGCTAACTATGGCTACACCTTC. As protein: CASSTGANYGYTF. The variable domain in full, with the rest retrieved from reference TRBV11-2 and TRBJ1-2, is EAGVAQSPRYKIIEKRQSVAFWCNPISGHATLYWYQQILGQGPKLLIQFQNNGVVDDSQLPKDRFSAERLKGVDSTLKIQPAKLEDSAVYLCASSTGANYGYTFGSGTRLTVV.

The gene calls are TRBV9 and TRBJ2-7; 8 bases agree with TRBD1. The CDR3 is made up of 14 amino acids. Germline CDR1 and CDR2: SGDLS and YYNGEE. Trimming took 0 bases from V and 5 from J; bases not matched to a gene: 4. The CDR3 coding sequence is TGTGCCAGCAGCGTAGCGGGACAGGATAACGAGCAGTACTTC. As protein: CASSVAGQDNEQYF.

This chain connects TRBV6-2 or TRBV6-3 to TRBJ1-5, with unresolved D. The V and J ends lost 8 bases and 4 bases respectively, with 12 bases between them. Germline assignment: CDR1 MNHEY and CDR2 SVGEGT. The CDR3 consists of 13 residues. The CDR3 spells CASGLEANQPQHF. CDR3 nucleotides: TGTGCCAGCGGTTTGGAAGCTAATCAGCCCCAGCATTTT.

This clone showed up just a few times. The CDR3 reads CASSAQTGAQSTEAFF. The CDR3 nucleotides are TGTGCCAGCAGCGCCCAGACCGGGGCCCAAAGCACTGAAGCTTTCTTT. This chain connects TRBV9 to TRBJ1-1, with TRBD1 as a possible D gene (5 bases). Per the germline V gene, CDR1 is SGDLS and CDR2 is YYNGEE. This CDR3 comprises 16 residues. The germline V and J ends were trimmed by 3 bases and 4 bases, with 19 bases remaining between them.

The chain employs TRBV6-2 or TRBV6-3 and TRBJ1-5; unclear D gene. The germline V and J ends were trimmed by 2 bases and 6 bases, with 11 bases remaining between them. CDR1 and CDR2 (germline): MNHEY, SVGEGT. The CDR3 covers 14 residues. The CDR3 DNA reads TGTGCCAGCAGTTACCTGTCGGGAGGTCAGCCCCAGCATTTT. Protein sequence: CASSYLSGGQPQHF.

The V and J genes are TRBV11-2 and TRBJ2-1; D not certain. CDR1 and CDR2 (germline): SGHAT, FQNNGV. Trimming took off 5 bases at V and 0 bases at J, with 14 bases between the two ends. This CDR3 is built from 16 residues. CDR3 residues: CASSQYNTSSYNEQFF. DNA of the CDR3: TGTGCCAGCAGCCAGTATAATACATCCTCCTACAATGAGCAGTTCTTC.

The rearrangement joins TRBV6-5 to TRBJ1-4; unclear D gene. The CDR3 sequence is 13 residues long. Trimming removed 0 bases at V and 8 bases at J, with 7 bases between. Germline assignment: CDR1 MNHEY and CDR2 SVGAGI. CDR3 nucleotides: TGTGCCAGCAGTTACTCGTTTGGGGAAAAACTGTTTTTT. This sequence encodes CASSYSFGEKLFF.

The CDR3 coding sequence is TGCAGCGTTGAAACAGGGGGGGTTGCCGGGGAGCTGTTTTTT. Protein product: CSVETGGVAGELFF. This chain uses TRBV29-1 with TRBJ2-2; perhaps TRBD1 as D (8 bases). CDR3 length equals 14 residues. Trimming removed 2 bases from V and 6 bases from J, with 13 bases in between. Per germline, CDR1 SQVTM and CDR2 ANQGSEA.

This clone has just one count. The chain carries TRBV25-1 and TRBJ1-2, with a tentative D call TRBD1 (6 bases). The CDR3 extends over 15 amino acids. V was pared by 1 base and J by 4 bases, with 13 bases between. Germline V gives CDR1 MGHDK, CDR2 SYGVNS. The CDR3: CASSEFRGPSYGYTF. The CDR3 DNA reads TGTGCCAGCAGTGAATTTCGGGGGCCGTCCTATGGCTACACCTTC.

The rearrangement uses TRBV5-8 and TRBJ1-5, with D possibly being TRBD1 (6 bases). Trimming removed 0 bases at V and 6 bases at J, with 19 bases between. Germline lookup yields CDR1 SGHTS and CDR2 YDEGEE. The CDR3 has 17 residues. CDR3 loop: CASSLALVGYRVQPQHF. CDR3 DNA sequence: TGTGCCAGCAGCTTGGCTCTCGTTGGCTACAGGGTTCAGCCCCAGCATTTT. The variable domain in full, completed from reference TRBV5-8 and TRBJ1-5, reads EAGVTQSPTHLIKTRGQQATLRCSPISGHTSVYWYQQALGLGLQFLLWYDEGEERNRGNFPPRFSGRQFPNYSSELNVNALELEDSALYLCASSLALVGYRVQPQHFGDGTRLSIL.

CDR3 amino acids: CATGGSVRDTQYF. The CDR3 coding sequence is TGTGCCACCGGGGGCTCGGTGAGAGATACGCAGTATTTT. The chain couples TRBV19 to TRBJ2-3, with D perhaps given as TRBD1 or TRBD2 (6 bases each). Trimming took 10 bases from V and 5 from J, leaving 16 bases between them. The CDR3 sequence is 13 residues long. CDR1 is LNHDA and CDR2 is SQIVND in the germline V gene (reference sequence).

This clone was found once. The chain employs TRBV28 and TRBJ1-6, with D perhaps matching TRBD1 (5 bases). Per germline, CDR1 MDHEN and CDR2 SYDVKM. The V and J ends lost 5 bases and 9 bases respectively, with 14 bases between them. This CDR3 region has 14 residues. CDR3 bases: TGTGCCAGCAGTGCCCTCAGGACAACTTCACCCCTCCACTTT. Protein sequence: CASSALRTTSPLHF.

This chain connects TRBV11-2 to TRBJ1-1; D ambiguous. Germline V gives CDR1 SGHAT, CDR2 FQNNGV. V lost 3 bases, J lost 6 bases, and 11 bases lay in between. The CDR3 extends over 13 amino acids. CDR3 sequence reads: CASSFEWESEAFF. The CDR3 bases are TGTGCCAGCAGCTTTGAGTGGGAATCTGAAGCTTTCTTT. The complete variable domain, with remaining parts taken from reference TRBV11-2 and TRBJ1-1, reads EAGVAQSPRYKIIEKRQSVAFWCNPISGHATLYWYQQILGQGPKLLIQFQNNGVVDDSQLPKDRFSAERLKGVDSTLKIQPAKLEDSAVYLCASSFEWESEAFFGQGTRLTVV.

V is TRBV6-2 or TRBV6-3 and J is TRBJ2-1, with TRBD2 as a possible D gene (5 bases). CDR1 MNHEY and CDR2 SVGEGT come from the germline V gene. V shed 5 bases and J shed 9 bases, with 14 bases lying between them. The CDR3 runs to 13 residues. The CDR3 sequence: CASSHSRAGEQFF. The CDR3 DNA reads TGTGCCAGCAGTCATTCAAGGGCGGGTGAGCAGTTCTTC.

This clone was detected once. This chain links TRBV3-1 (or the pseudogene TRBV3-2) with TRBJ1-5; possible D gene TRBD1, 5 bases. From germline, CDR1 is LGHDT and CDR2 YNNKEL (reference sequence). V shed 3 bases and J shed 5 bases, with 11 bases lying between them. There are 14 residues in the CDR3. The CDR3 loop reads CASSQRGIDQPQHF. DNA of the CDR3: TGTGCCAGCAGCCAGAGGGGCATTGATCAGCCCCAGCATTTT.

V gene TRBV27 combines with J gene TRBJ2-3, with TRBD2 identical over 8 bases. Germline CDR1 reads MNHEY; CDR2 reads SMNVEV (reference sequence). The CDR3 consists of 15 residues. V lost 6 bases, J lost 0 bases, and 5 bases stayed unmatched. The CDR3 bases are TGTGCCAGCAGCAAGCGGGGGCCTAGCACAGATACGCAGTATTTT. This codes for CASSKRGPSTDTQYF.

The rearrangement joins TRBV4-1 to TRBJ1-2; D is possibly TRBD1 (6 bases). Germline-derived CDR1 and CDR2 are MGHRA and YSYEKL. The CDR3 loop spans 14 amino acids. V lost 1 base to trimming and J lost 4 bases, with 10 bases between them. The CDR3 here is CASSQGQGIYGYTF. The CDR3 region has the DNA TGCGCCAGCAGCCAAGGGCAGGGGATCTATGGCTACACCTTC.

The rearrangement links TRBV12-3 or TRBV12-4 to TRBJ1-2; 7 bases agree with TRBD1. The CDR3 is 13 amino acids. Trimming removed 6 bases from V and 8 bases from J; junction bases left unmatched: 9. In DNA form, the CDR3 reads TGTGCCAGCAGCCTCACAGGGGTCGGAGGCTACACCTTC. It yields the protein CASSLTGVGGYTF.

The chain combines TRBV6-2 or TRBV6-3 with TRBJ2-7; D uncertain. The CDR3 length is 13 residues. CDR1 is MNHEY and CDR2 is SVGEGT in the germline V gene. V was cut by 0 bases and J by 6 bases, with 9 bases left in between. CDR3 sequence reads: CASSYSLPLEQYF. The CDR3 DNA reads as TGTGCCAGCAGTTACTCGCTACCCCTCGAGCAGTACTTC.

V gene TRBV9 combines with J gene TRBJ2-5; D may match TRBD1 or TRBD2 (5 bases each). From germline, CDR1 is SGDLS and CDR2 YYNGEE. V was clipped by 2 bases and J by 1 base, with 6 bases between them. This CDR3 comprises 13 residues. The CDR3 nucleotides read TGTGCCAGCAGCGTGGGGGTCCAAGAGACCCAGTACTTC. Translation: CASSVGVQETQYF.

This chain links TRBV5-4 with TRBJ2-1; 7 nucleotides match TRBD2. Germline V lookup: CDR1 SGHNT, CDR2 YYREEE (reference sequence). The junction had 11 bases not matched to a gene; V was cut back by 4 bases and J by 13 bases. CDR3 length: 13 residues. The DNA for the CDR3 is TGTGCCAGCAGCCCGGGGGGAGGAAGGTTACAGTTCTTC. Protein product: CASSPGGGRLQFF.

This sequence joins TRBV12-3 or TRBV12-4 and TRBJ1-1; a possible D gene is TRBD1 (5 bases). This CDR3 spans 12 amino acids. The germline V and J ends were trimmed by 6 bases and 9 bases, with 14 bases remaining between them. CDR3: CASSLGTFKAFF. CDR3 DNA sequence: TGTGCCAGCAGCTTGGGGACGTTCAAAGCTTTCTTT.

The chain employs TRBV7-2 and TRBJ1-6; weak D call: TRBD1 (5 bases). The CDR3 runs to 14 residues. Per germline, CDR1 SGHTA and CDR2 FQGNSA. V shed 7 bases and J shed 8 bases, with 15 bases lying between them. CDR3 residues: CASTLGGFDSPLHF. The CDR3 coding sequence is TGTGCCAGCACCCTCGGGGGGTTTGATTCACCCCTCCACTTT.

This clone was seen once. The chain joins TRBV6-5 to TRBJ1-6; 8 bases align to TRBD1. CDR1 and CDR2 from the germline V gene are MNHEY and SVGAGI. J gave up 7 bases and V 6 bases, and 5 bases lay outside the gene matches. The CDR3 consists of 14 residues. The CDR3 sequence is CASSAQGENSPLHF. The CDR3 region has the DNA TGTGCCAGCAGCGCACAGGGGGAGAATTCACCCCTCCACTTT.

The DNA for the CDR3 is TGCGCCAGCAGCCAAGGTACAGGGTATAACACTGAAGCTTTCTTT. Protein product: CASSQGTGYNTEAFF. This chain connects TRBV4-3 to TRBJ1-1; maybe TRBD1 (6 bases). V dropped 1 base and J dropped 2 bases, with 11 bases sitting between them. CDR1 and CDR2 from the germline V gene are LGHNA and YSLEER. The length of the CDR3 is 15 residues.

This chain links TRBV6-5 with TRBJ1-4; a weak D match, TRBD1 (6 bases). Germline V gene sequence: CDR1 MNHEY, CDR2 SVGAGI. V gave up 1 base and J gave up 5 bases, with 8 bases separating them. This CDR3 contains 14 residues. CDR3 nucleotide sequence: TGTGCCAGCAGTTACTACAGGGACAATGAAAAACTGTTTTTT. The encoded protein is CASSYYRDNEKLFF.